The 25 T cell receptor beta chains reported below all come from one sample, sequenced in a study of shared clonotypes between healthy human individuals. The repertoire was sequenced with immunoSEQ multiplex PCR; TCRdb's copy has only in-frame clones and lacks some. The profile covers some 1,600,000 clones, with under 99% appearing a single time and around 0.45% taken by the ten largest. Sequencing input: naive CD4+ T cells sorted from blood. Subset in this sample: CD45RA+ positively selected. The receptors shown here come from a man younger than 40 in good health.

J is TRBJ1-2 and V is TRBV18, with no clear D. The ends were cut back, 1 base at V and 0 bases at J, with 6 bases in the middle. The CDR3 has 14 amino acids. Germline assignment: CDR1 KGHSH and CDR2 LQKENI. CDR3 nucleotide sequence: TGTGCCAGCTCACCACAGGCTACTAACTATGGCTACACCTTC. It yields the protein CASSPQATNYGYTF. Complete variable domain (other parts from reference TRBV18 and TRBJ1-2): NAGVMQNPRHLVRRRGQEARLRCSPMKGHSHVYWYRQLPEEGLKFMVYLQKENIIDESGMPKERFSAEFPKEGPSILRIQQVVRGDSAAYFCASSPQATNYGYTFGSGTRLTVV.

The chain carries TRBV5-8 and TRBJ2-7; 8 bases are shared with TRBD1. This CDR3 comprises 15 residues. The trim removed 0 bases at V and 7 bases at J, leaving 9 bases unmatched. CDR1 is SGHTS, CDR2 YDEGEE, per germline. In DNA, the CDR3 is TGTGCCAGCAGCTTGGGGACAGGGCCCCCCGGGGAGCAGTACTTC. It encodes CASSLGTGPPGEQYF.

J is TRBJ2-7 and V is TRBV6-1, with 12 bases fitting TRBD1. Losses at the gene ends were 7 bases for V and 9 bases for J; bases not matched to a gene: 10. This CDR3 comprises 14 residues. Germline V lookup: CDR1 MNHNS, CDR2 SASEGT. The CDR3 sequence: CASTYGTGGSVQYF. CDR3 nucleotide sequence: TGTGCCAGCACGTATGGGACAGGGGGCTCAGTGCAGTACTTC.

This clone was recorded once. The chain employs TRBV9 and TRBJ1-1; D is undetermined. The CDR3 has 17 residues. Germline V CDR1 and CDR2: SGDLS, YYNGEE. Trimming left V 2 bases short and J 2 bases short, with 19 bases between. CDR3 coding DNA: TGTGCCAGCAGCGTTATACAAGGAGGAGAAGTTAACACTGAAGCTTTCTTT. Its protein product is CASSVIQGGEVNTEAFF.

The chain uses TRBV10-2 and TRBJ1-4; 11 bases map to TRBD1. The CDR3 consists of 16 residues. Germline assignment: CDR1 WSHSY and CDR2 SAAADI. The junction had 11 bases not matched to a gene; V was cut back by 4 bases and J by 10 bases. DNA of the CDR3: TGCGCCAGCAGTGTCGAAGGGACAGGGGGTGATCGAAAACTGTTTTTT. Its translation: CASSVEGTGGDRKLFF.

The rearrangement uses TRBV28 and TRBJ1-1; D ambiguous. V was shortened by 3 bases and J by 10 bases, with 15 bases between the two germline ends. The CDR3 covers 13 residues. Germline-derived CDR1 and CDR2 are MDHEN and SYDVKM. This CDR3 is CASSFIGRMGAFF. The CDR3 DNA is TGTGCCAGCAGTTTTATAGGCCGCATGGGAGCTTTCTTT.

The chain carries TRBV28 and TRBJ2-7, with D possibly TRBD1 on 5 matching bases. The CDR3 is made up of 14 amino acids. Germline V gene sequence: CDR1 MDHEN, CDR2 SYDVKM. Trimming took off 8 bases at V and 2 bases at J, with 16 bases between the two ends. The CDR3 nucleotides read TGTGCCAGCCTACCAGGGCAAAGAACCTACGAGCAGTACTTC. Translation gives CASLPGQRTYEQYF.

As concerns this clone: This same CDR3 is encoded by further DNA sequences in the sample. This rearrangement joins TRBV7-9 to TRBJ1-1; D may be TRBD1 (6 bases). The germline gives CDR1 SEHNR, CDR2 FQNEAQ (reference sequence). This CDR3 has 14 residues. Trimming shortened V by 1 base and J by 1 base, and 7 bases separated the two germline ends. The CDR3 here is CASSLVGGNTEAFF. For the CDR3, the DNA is TGTGCCAGCAGCTTAGTAGGGGGGAACACTGAAGCTTTCTTT.

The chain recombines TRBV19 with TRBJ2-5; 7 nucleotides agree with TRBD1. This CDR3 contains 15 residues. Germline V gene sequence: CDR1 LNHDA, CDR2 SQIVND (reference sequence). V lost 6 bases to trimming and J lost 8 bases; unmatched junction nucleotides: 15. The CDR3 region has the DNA TGTGCCAGTAGCGAACCGGGACAGACGAGACGAACCCAGTACTTC. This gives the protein CASSEPGQTRRTQYF.

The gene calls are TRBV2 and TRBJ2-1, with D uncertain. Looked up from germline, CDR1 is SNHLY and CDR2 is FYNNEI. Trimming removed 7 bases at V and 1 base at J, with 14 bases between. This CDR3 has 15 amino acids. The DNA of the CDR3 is TGTGCCAGCATCCCCGGTGGCAGGTCCTACAATGAGCAGTTCTTC. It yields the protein CASIPGGRSYNEQFF.

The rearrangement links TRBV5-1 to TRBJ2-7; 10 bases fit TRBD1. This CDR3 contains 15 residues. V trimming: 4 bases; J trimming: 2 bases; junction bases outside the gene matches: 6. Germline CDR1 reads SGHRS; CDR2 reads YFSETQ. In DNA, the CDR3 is TGCGCCAGCAGCCTAAGACAGGGGGCCCCCTACGAGCAGTACTTC. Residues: CASSLRQGAPYEQYF.

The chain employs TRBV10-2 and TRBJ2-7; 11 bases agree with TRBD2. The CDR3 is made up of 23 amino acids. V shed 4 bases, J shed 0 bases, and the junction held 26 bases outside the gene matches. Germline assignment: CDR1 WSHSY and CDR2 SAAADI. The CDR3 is CASSVLLGHSGLAGGTSSYEQYF. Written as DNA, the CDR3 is TGCGCCAGCAGTGTGCTGTTGGGACACTCGGGCCTAGCGGGAGGCACAAGCTCCTACGAGCAGTACTTC.

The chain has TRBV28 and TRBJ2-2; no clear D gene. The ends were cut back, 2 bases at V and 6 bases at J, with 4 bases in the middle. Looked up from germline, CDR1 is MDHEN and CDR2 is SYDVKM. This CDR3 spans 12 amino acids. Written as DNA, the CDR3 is TGTGCCAGCAGTTTAAACCCCGGGGAGCTGTTTTTT. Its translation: CASSLNPGELFF. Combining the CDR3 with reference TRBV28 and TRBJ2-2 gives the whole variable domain DVKVTQSSRYLVKRTGEKVFLECVQDMDHENMFWYRQDPGLGLRLIYFSYDVKMKEKGDIPEGYSVSREKKERFSLILESASTNQTSMYLCASSLNPGELFFGEGSRLTVL.

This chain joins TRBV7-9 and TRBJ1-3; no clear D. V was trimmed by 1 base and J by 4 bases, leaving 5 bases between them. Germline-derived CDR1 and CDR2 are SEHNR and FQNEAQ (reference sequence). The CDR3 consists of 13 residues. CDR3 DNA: TGTGCCAGCAGCTTAGAATCCGGAAACACCATATATTTT. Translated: CASSLESGNTIYF.

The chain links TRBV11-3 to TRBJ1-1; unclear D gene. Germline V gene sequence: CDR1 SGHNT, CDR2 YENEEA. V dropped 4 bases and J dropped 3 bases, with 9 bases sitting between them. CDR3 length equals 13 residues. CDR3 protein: CASSSRTYTEAFF. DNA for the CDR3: TGTGCCAGCAGCTCCCGAACGTACACTGAAGCTTTCTTT.

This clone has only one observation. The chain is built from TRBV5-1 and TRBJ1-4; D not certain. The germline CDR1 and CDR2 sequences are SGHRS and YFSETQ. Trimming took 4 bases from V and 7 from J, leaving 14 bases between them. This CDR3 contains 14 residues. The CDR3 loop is CASSPITDSEKLFF. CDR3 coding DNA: TGCGCCAGCAGCCCCATAACAGATTCTGAAAAACTGTTTTTT.

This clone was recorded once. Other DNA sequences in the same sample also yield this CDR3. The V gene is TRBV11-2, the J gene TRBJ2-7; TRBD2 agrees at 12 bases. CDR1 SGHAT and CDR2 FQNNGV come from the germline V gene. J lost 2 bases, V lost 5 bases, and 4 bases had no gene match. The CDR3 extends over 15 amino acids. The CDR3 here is CASSSGLAGTYEQYF. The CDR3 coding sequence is TGTGCCAGCAGCAGTGGACTAGCGGGGACCTACGAGCAGTACTTC.

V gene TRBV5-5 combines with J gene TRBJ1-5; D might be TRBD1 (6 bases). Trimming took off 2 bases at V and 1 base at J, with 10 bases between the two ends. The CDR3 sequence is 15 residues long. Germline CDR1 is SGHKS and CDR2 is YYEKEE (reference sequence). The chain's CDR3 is CASSFVTGSNQPQHF. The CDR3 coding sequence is TGTGCCAGCAGCTTCGTTACAGGGAGCAATCAGCCCCAGCATTTT.

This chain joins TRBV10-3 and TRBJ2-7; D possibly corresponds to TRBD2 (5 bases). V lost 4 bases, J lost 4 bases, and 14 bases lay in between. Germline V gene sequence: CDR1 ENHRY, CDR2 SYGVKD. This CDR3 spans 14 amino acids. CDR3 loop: CAISASSLSYEQYF. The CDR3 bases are TGTGCCATCAGTGCTAGCTCGTTGTCGTACGAGCAGTACTTC.

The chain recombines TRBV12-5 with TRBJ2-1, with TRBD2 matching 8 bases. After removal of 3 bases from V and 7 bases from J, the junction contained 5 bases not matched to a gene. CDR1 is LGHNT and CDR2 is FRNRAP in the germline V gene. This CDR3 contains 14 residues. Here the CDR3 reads CASGLSGGPNEQFF. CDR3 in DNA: TGTGCTAGTGGTTTATCGGGAGGGCCGAATGAGCAGTTCTTC.

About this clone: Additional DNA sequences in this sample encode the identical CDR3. CDR3 in DNA: TGTGCCAGCTCACCCGGGACTCAGACCTACGAGCAGTACTTC. Translating it yields CASSPGTQTYEQYF. This sequence joins TRBV18 and TRBJ2-7; D possibly corresponds to TRBD2 (6 bases). Trimming cost V 3 bases and J 2 bases, with 11 bases left between them. This CDR3 region has 14 residues. The germline gives CDR1 KGHSH, CDR2 LQKENI.

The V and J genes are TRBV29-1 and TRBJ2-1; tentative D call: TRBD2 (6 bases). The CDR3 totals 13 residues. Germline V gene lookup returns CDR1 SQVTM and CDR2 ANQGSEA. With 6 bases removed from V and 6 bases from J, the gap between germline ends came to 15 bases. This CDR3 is CSVGGPLINEQFF. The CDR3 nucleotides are TGCAGCGTGGGGGGACCCCTGATCAATGAGCAGTTCTTC.

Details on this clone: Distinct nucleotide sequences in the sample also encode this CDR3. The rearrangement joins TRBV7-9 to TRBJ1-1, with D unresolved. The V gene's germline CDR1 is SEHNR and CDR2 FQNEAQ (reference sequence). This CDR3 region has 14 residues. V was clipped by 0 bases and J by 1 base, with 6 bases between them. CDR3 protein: CASSLAGQNTEAFF. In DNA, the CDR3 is TGTGCCAGCAGCTTAGCAGGGCAGAACACTGAAGCTTTCTTT.

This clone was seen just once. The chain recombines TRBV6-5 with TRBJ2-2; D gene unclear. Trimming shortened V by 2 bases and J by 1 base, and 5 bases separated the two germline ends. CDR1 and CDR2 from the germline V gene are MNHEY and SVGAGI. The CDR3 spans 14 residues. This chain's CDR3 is CASSYARNTGELFF. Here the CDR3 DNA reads TGTGCCAGCAGTTACGCCCGGAACACCGGGGAGCTGTTTTTT.

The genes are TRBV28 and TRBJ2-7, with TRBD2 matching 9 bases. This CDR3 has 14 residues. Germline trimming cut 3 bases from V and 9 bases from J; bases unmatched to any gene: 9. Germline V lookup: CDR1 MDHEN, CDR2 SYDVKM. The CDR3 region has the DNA TGTGCCAGCAGTTTGACTAGCGGCGGTTCAGGGCAGTACTTC. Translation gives CASSLTSGGSGQYF. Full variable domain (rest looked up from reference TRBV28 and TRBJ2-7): DVKVTQSSRYLVKRTGEKVFLECVQDMDHENMFWYRQDPGLGLRLIYFSYDVKMKEKGDIPEGYSVSREKKERFSLILESASTNQTSMYLCASSLTSGGSGQYFGPGTRLTVT.